Listed below are T cell receptor beta chains from one sample, sequenced in a study of blood T cell repertoires in COVID-19. Assay used: immunoSEQ multiplex PCR; TCRdb lists only in-frame clones, some missing. Among 130,000 to 150,000 clones listed, 80% were seen once. Material for sequencing was peripheral blood. These receptors all stem from a man between 60 and 70 years old with active or convalescent COVID-19. Both conserved end residues are part of each CDR3. A D gene is named only where the DNA matches it firmly. Expanded clones get a size class; other rows say once, few or many, or leave the size out.

j_call v_call clone_size d_call cdr3_aa cdr3_nt
TRBJ2-1 TRBV6-2/TRBV6-3 many - CASSPHPHEQFF TGTGCCAGCAGCCCACACCCCCATGAGCAGTTCTTC
TRBJ1-1 TRBV5-1 - - CASSQENTEAFF TGCGCCAGTTCTCAGGAGAACACTGAAGCTTTCTTT
TRBJ1-5 TRBV9 few - CASSVGGSSNQPQHF TGTGCCAGCAGCGTAGGCGGCAGTAGCAATCAGCCCCAGCATTTT
TRBJ2-5 TRBV19 once - CASSVDGETQYF TGTGCCAGTAGTGTTGACGGGGAGACCCAGTACTTC
TRBJ2-3 TRBV28 - TRBD2 CAAFRGRGVDTQYF TGTGCCGCCTTTCGCGGGAGAGGTGTAGATACGCAGTATTTT
TRBJ2-1 TRBV7-2 - - CASSPRDPGNNEQFF TGTGCCAGCAGCCCTCGGGATCCCGGCAACAATGAGCAGTTCTTC
TRBJ2-7 TRBV4-2 few - CASSRGWDYEQYF TGTGCCAGCAGCAGGGGGTGGGACTACGAGCAGTACTTC
TRBJ2-7 TRBV19 once - CASSITATYEQYF TGTGCCAGTAGTATTACAGCAACCTACGAGCAGTACTTC
TRBJ1-1 TRBV10-3 - - CAIEGDSNTEAFF TGTGCCATCGAGGGGGATTCGAACACTGAAGCTTTCTTT
TRBJ1-1 TRBV19 - - CASSIEAGRAEAFF TGTGCCAGTAGTATAGAGGCAGGGAGGGCTGAAGCTTTCTTT
TRBJ1-5 TRBV27 - TRBD1 CASSTRGPYQPQHF TGTGCCAGCAGTACCAGGGGGCCCTATCAGCCCCAGCATTTT
TRBJ2-1 TRBV18 few - CASSAQGGAYNEQFF TGTGCCAGCTCAGCACAGGGAGGGGCCTACAATGAGCAGTTCTTC
TRBJ1-1 TRBV12-3/TRBV12-4 - TRBD1 CASSLKGTGEAFF TGTGCCAGCAGTTTGAAGGGGACAGGAGAAGCTTTCTTT
TRBJ2-3 TRBV19 - - CASSIVSRADTQYF TGTGCCAGTAGTATAGTTAGCAGGGCAGATACGCAGTATTTT
TRBJ1-2 TRBV7-2 - - CASSLAQGYGYTF TGTGCCAGCAGCTTAGCACAGGGCTATGGCTACACCTTC
TRBJ2-3 TRBV27 once TRBD2 CASSITSGRDTQYF TGTGCCAGCAGTATCACTAGCGGGCGGGATACGCAGTATTTT
TRBJ2-3 TRBV30 - - CAWSDRGRAEDTQYF TGTGCCTGGAGTGATAGGGGGAGGGCCGAAGATACGCAGTATTTT
TRBJ1-5 TRBV10-3 - TRBD1 CAISESAEGANQPQHF TGTGCCATCAGTGAGTCCGCGGAGGGGGCCAATCAGCCCCAGCATTTT
TRBJ1-1 TRBV3-1/TRBV3-2 - - CASSGLGVNTEAFF TGTGCCAGCAGCGGACTCGGGGTTAACACTGAAGCTTTCTTT
TRBJ2-7 TRBV27 - TRBD1 CASSLQGAPYEQYF TGTGCCAGCAGTCTACAGGGGGCCCCCTACGAGCAGTACTTC
TRBJ2-1 TRBV15 once - CATSISSYNEQFF TGTGCCACCAGCATCAGCTCCTACAATGAGCAGTTCTTC
TRBJ2-1 TRBV7-8 - - CASSPESGTSNPSDNEQFF TGTGCCAGCAGCCCAGAATCCGGGACTTCTAATCCTTCCGACAATGAGCAGTTCTTC
TRBJ2-2 TRBV19 - TRBD1 CASTPGQAAGELFF TGTGCCAGTACCCCGGGACAGGCGGCCGGGGAGCTGTTTTTT
TRBJ1-5 TRBV6-2/TRBV6-3 once - CASSYALRGNQPQHF TGTGCCAGCAGTTACGCCCTCAGGGGTAATCAGCCCCAGCATTTT
TRBJ1-2 TRBV15 few - CATSAARGSNYGYTF TGTGCCACCAGCGCCGCCCGGGGATCTAACTATGGCTACACCTTC
TRBJ1-1 TRBV15 few - CATSRARENTEAFF TGTGCCACCAGCAGAGCCAGGGAGAACACTGAAGCTTTCTTT
TRBJ1-4 TRBV19 - - CASRQVYSTPDEKLFF TGTGCCAGTAGACAGGTATACTCCACGCCCGATGAAAAACTGTTTTTT
TRBJ2-5 TRBV29-1 - TRBD2 CSVWPGLAIETQYF TGCAGCGTTTGGCCGGGACTAGCGATCGAGACCCAGTACTTC
TRBJ2-3 TRBV4-1 - - CASSERGGTDTQYF TGCGCCAGCAGCGAGAGGGGGGGGACAGATACGCAGTATTTT
TRBJ1-5 TRBV18 - TRBD1 CASSPQGGTNQPQHF TGTGCCAGCTCACCCCAGGGGGGAACCAATCAGCCCCAGCATTTT
TRBJ2-2 TRBV6-5 - - CASHWGQNGELFF TGTGCCAGCCATTGGGGGCAAAACGGGGAGCTGTTTTTT
TRBJ2-7 TRBV6-5 - TRBD1 CASRRGQDEQYF TGTGCCAGCAGAAGAGGACAGGACGAGCAGTACTTC
TRBJ1-1 TRBV7-2 - - CASSLESAEAFF TGTGCCAGCAGCTTAGAGTCGGCTGAAGCTTTCTTT
TRBJ2-5 TRBV2 - TRBD2 CASSVGGAMETQYF TGTGCCAGCAGTGTGGGAGGGGCAATGGAGACCCAGTACTTC
TRBJ2-1 TRBV9 few TRBD2 CASSGLAGGAYNEQFF TGTGCCAGCAGCGGACTAGCGGGAGGGGCCTACAATGAGCAGTTCTTC
TRBJ2-1 TRBV7-2 once - CASSLVWEAGDEQFF TGTGCCAGCAGCTTAGTTTGGGAGGCGGGCGATGAGCAGTTCTTC
TRBJ2-2 TRBV28 - - CASPPRGTIIVETGELFF TGTGCCAGCCCCCCTAGGGGGACGATAATTGTGGAAACCGGGGAGCTGTTTTTT
TRBJ1-2 TRBV5-1 - TRBD1 CASSLVGTGEEGYTF TGCGCCAGCAGCTTGGTGGGAACAGGGGAGGAAGGCTACACCTTC
TRBJ1-1 TRBV7-2 - TRBD1 CASRAGQKNTEAFF TGTGCCAGCCGTGCGGGACAGAAGAACACTGAAGCTTTCTTT
TRBJ2-3 TRBV7-6 - - CASSLEVQGTDTQYF TGTGCCAGCAGCTTAGAGGTCCAGGGCACAGATACGCAGTATTTT
TRBJ2-2 TRBV3-1/TRBV3-2 - TRBD2 CASSQETSGRTNTGELFF TGTGCCAGCAGCCAAGAAACTAGCGGGAGAACGAACACCGGGGAGCTGTTTTTT
TRBJ2-7 TRBV30 - TRBD2 CAWRGGEGSEQYF TGTGCCTGGAGGGGAGGGGAGGGTTCCGAGCAGTACTTC
TRBJ2-3 TRBV11-2 - TRBD2 CASSLEGTSGTQYF TGTGCCAGCAGCTTAGAGGGGACTAGTGGTACGCAGTATTTT
TRBJ2-2 TRBV10-3 - - CAISESPSNTGELFF TGTGCCATCAGTGAGTCTCCTAGCAACACCGGGGAGCTGTTTTTT
TRBJ2-1 TRBV4-2 - TRBD2 CASSPMGPGGPTEQFF TGTGCCAGCAGCCCCATGGGGCCGGGAGGGCCGACTGAGCAGTTCTTC
TRBJ2-5 TRBV2 - TRBD2 CASAVGRETQYF TGTGCCAGCGCCGTCGGGAGGGAGACCCAGTACTTC
TRBJ1-1 TRBV19 - TRBD1 CASIRQGAETEAFF TGTGCCAGTATTAGACAGGGGGCCGAGACTGAAGCTTTCTTT
TRBJ1-2 TRBV5-1 - TRBD1 CASSGTGNGYTF TGCGCCAGCTCCGGGACAGGTAACGGCTACACCTTC
TRBJ2-1 TRBV6-2/TRBV6-3 few TRBD2 CASSYLGLAGVLYNEQFF TGTGCCAGCAGTTACTTGGGACTAGCGGGAGTTCTCTACAATGAGCAGTTCTTC
TRBJ2-5 TRBV7-3 - - CASSLDRYQETQYF TGTGCCAGCAGCCTCGACAGGTACCAAGAGACCCAGTACTTC
TRBJ2-3 TRBV5-1 - - CASSMDGRQYF TGCGCCAGCAGCATGGACGGGAGGCAGTATTTT
TRBJ1-6 TRBV5-6 once - CASSLLGQGHSSPLHF TGTGCCAGCAGCTTACTGGGCCAGGGCCATAGTTCACCCCTCCACTTT
TRBJ2-6 TRBV2 - TRBD1 CASSRDRVGSGANVLTF TGTGCCAGCAGCCGGGACAGGGTTGGCTCTGGGGCCAACGTCCTGACTTTC